The 21 T cell receptor beta chains reported below all come from one sample, sequenced in a study of molecular identifiers for immune sequencing clone quantification. MiXCR was run by TCRdb on the PCR reads, yielding one entry per CDR3 protein. The sample yields hundreds of thousands of distinct CDR3 sequences, roughly 27% seen once. Sequencing was carried out using naive CD8+ T cells from blood, with Jurkat cell RNA spiked in. Subset of the sample: FACS-sorted CD8+CD4-CCR7+CD45RA+ naive T cells. The source is a human donor in good health. Some libraries in this study had Jurkat cell RNA spiked in.

This clonotype was seen more than once but under ten times. This sequence joins TRBV27 and TRBJ2-7, with 7 bases fitting TRBD2. This CDR3 has 13 amino acids. Germline V gene lookup returns CDR1 MNHEY and CDR2 SMNVEV (reference sequence). V was pared by 8 bases and J by 4 bases, with 8 bases of the junction left unmatched. In DNA form, the CDR3 reads TGTGCCAGCGCAAGCGGGACGGTTTACGAGCAGTACTTC. It encodes CASASGTVYEQYF.

On this clonotype: Since a much larger clone is just one base distant, this may be a read error. Since no conserved phenylalanine or tryptophan closes the CDR3, a read error is the likely cause. This chain joins TRBV7-6 and TRBJ2-3; possible D gene TRBD1, 6 bases. V dropped 5 bases and J dropped 6 bases, with 18 bases sitting between them. CDR3 size: 15 residues. Germline loops: CDR1 SGHVS, CDR2 FNYEAQ. CDR3 residues: CASSEGTQLSDTQYS. The CDR3 DNA is TGTGCCAGCAGCGAAGGGACACAACTCAGTGATACGCAGTATTCT.

This clonotype appeared many times. The J gene is TRBJ1-1, the V gene TRBV6-2 or TRBV6-3; D gene unclear. The CDR3 is 11 amino acids. Per germline, CDR1 MNHEY and CDR2 SVGEGT. Trimming left V 10 bases short and J 3 bases short, with 9 bases between. The CDR3, as DNA: TGTGCCACAAATCGGGACACTGAAGCTTTCTTT. Amino acids: CATNRDTEAFF.

This clonotype was seen only once. With a much larger clone just one base away, this may be a read error. Since no conserved phenylalanine or tryptophan closes the CDR3, a read error is the likely cause. The V gene is TRBV6-1, the J gene TRBJ2-7; D remains ambiguous. Germline CDR1 and CDR2: MNHNS and SASEGT. The CDR3 consists of 13 residues. Trimming pared 1 base from V and 5 bases from J, leaving 9 bases between. CDR3 loop: CASSEEVGHEQYL. CDR3 nucleotides: TGTGCCAGCAGTGAAGAAGTCGGCCACGAGCAGTACCTC.

This clonotype was counted only a few times. The chain links TRBV5-5 to TRBJ2-1, with TRBD2 identical over 15 bases. CDR3 size: 14 residues. The J segment lost 9 bases and the V segment lost 10 bases, leaving 8 bases of the junction unmatched. The germline gives CDR1 SGHKS, CDR2 YYEKEE (reference sequence). The CDR3 DNA reads as TGTGCCGCCACGGGACTAGCGGGAGGCGGTGAGCAGTTCTTC. This gives the protein CAATGLAGGGEQFF. The full variable domain, its missing parts supplied by reference TRBV5-5 and TRBJ2-1, is DAGVTQSPTHLIKTRGQQVTLRCSPISGHKSVSWYQQVLGQGPQFIFQYYEKEERGRGNFPDRFSARQFPNYSSELNVNALLLGDSALYLCAATGLAGGGEQFFGPGTRLTVL.

As for this clonotype: A much larger clone lies one base from this, so it may be a read error. CDR3 in DNA: TGTGCCAGCAGTTTCCTCACTAGCAGAGGCACAGATGCGCAGTATTTT. This sequence encodes CASSFLTSRGTDAQYF. V is TRBV27 and J is TRBJ2-3; D perhaps matches TRBD2 (6 bases). CDR3 length: 16 residues. Germline V gene data show CDR1 as MNHEY and CDR2 as SMNVEV (reference sequence).

The CDR3 region is CAWSVSAFGTYEQYF. The CDR3 DNA is TGTGCCTGGAGTGTATCGGCCTTTGGCACCTACGAGCAGTACTTC. The chain couples TRBV30 to TRBJ2-7; D call uncertain. Germline V CDR1 and CDR2: GTSNPN, SVGIG (reference sequence). The CDR3 is 15 residues long. Trimming shortened V by 0 bases and J by 2 bases, and 14 bases separated the two germline ends.

This clonotype was seen many times. This rearrangement joins TRBV24-1 to TRBJ2-3, with D possibly being TRBD1 (5 bases). V lost 5 bases to trimming and J lost 0 bases, with 17 bases between them. The CDR3 covers 17 residues. Germline V lookup: CDR1 KGHDR, CDR2 SFDVKD. The CDR3 reads CATSGPTPQGSTDTQYF. CDR3 DNA sequence: TGTGCCACCAGTGGGCCTACCCCGCAGGGCAGCACAGATACGCAGTATTTT.

The chain combines TRBV20-1 with TRBJ2-7; no clear D gene. The CDR3 sequence is 14 residues long. Trimming took 0 bases from V and 2 from J, leaving 11 bases between them. The germline V gene encodes CDR1 DFQATT and CDR2 SNEGSKA (reference sequence). CDR3 nucleotide sequence: TGCAGTGCTAGAGATCTGACTCGAACCTACGAGCAGTACTTC. Translating gives CSARDLTRTYEQYF.

This clonotype was observed at least ten times. The chain is built from TRBV4-3 and TRBJ2-4, with D possibly matching TRBD1 (5 bases). The CDR3 is 15 residues long. Trimming took off 1 base at V and 4 bases at J, with 11 bases between the two ends. CDR1 LGHNA and CDR2 YSLEER come from the germline V gene. The CDR3 region is CASSQVPDRKNIQYF. In nucleotides, the CDR3 is TGCGCCAGCAGCCAAGTTCCAGACAGAAAAAACATTCAGTACTTC.

This clonotype occurred many times. The V call is TRBV24-1, the J call TRBJ2-2; 11 bases fit TRBD1. This CDR3 region has 14 residues. Germline CDR1 KGHDR, CDR2 SFDVKD. The V segment lost 10 bases and the J segment 5 bases; nucleotides outside the gene matches: 5. CDR3 sequence: CATRTGGRTGELFF. The CDR3 DNA reads TGTGCCACAAGGACAGGGGGCAGGACCGGGGAGCTGTTTTTT.

A remark on this clonotype: Given a much more abundant clone one base away, this may be a read error. The rearrangement links TRBV6-5 to TRBJ1-5, with D maybe TRBD1 (6 bases). Germline V gene data show CDR1 as MNHEY and CDR2 as SVGAGI. Trimming cost V 2 bases and J 6 bases, with 11 bases left between them. This CDR3 is 14 amino acids long. CDR3 residues: CASSYAGGTQPQHF. The CDR3, as DNA: TGTGCCAGCAGTTACGCGGGGGGCACTCAGCCCCAGCATTTT.

In this sample, this clonotype turned up a few times. The rearrangement links TRBV27 to TRBJ2-2, with unresolved D. Germline V gene lookup returns CDR1 MNHEY and CDR2 SMNVEV (reference sequence). Trimming cost V 4 bases and J 4 bases, with 10 bases left between them. This CDR3 is 14 amino acids long. This chain's CDR3 is CASSSLFGTGELFF. The CDR3 DNA reads as TGTGCCAGCAGTTCCCTCTTCGGCACCGGGGAGCTGTTTTTT.

In the case of this clonotype: A read error may explain this, as a much larger clone is one base away. The V call is TRBV5-6, the J call TRBJ2-5; no clear D gene. Trimming stripped 3 bases from V and 1 base from J, with 16 bases between. Germline V gives CDR1 SGHDT, CDR2 YYEEEE. The CDR3 has 16 amino acids. The CDR3 DNA is TGTGCCAGCAGCTCAACCGTCATCAGCTTCCAAGAGACCCAGTACTTC. It is translated as CASSSTVISFQETQYF.

In its sample, this clonotype was seen many times. The rearrangement uses TRBV25-1 and TRBJ2-3, with TRBD2 matching 12 bases. Germline CDR1 reads MGHDK; CDR2 reads SYGVNS. This CDR3 has 17 amino acids. The junction had 7 bases not matched to a gene; V was cut back by 0 bases and J by 6 bases. CDR3 DNA: TGTGCCAGCAGTGAATACGGGACTAGCGGGCTTCTGGATACGCAGTATTTT. Protein: CASSEYGTSGLLDTQYF.

This clonotype has just a few counts. This CDR3 is CASTQLGTAYNQPQHF. The CDR3 region has the DNA TGTGCCAGCACCCAACTAGGGACAGCCTACAATCAGCCCCAGCATTTT. The chain employs TRBV6-2 or TRBV6-3 and TRBJ1-5; 7 nucleotides match TRBD1. The V gene's germline CDR1 is MNHEY and CDR2 SVGEGT. This CDR3 comprises 16 residues. The V gene end was trimmed by 7 bases and the J gene end by 3 bases; junction bases not matched to a gene: 12.

Comment on this clonotype: This may arise from a read error, as a much more abundant clone is one base away. The J gene is TRBJ1-1, the V gene TRBV27; D perhaps matches TRBD1 (5 bases). The length of the CDR3 is 15 residues. The V gene's germline CDR1 is MNHEY and CDR2 SMNVEV (reference sequence). Between the trimmed V and J ends, which lost 6 bases and 4 bases, there was a span of 18 bases. Written as DNA, the CDR3 is TGTGCCAGCAGAAACTCGGGGGGGTGTGGCACTGAAGCTTTCTTT. As protein: CASRNSGGCGTEAFF.

In the case of this clonotype: The CDR3 ends on some other residue instead of the conserved phenylalanine or tryptophan, so this is likely a read error. The chain combines TRBV25-1 with TRBJ1-1; D is unclear. The CDR3 length is 13 residues. V was cut by 4 bases and J by 0 bases, with 6 bases left in between. The germline CDR1 and CDR2 sequences are MGHDK and SYGVNS. The CDR3 nucleotides are TGTGCCAGCAGTGTCGGGGTGAACACTGAAGCTTTCTAT. Residues: CASSVGVNTEAFY.

CDR3 in amino acids: CASSYPSGGADPSSYNEQFF. The CDR3 region has the DNA TGTGCCAGCAGTTACCCCTCCGGGGGGGCAGATCCCTCCTCCTACAATGAGCAGTTCTTC. V is TRBV6-2 or TRBV6-3 and J is TRBJ2-1; 8 positions agree with TRBD2. The V segment lost 2 bases and the J segment 0 bases; nucleotides outside the gene matches: 15. The CDR3 length is 20 residues. Per the germline V gene, CDR1 is MNHEY and CDR2 is SVGEGT.

There are many counts of this clonotype. This chain uses TRBV4-1 with TRBJ2-7; D perhaps matches TRBD2 (5 bases). Germline V CDR1 and CDR2: MGHRA, YSYEKL. The CDR3 has 14 amino acids. Trimming left V 4 bases short and J 0 bases short, with 10 bases between. CDR3 region: CASSPTTTSYEQYF. As DNA, the CDR3 is TGCGCCAGCAGCCCGACTACTACCTCCTACGAGCAGTACTTC.

This clonotype was seen a handful of times. The rearrangement uses TRBV3-1 and TRBJ1-1; 8 nucleotides align to TRBD1. Germline CDR1 reads LGHDT; CDR2 reads YNNKEL (reference sequence). V lost 4 bases and J lost 4; bases outside the gene matches: 5. The CDR3 length is 14 residues. CDR3: CASSPYDRGTEAFF. The CDR3, as DNA: TGTGCCAGCAGCCCATACGACAGGGGCACTGAAGCTTTCTTT.